Following are 15 T cell receptor beta chains from one sample sequenced in a study of cytotoxic CD8 clonotypes in ibrutinib-treated CLL. Sequencing used immunoSEQ multiplex PCR; TCRdb keeps in-frame clones, though not all of them. Counted here are 150,000 or so clones, roughly 80% occurring once; the ten biggest clones make up roughly 2%. This sample comprised PBMCs, obtained after 12 months of ibrutinib treatment. Source of these receptors: a human donor with chronic lymphocytic leukemia.

The chain joins TRBV21-1 to TRBJ2-6; the table's D call, TRBD1, was not checked against the DNA. TRBV21-1 is assigned pseudogene status. CDR3 size: 18 residues. The CDR3 protein is CASASVNRGPSGANVLTF. The CDR3 region has the DNA TGTGCCAGCGCTTCTGTGAACAGGGGCCCCTCTGGGGCCAACGTCCTGACTTTC.

This clone has only a few counts. The rearrangement joins TRBV4-1 to TRBJ1-5; tentative D call: TRBD1 (6 bases). V gave up 1 base and J gave up 2 bases, with 15 bases separating them. CDR3 size: 17 residues. CDR1 and CDR2 from the germline V gene are MGHRA and YSYEKL. CDR3 sequence reads: CASSQGLTRGGNQPQHF. Here the CDR3 DNA reads TGCGCCAGCAGCCAAGGGTTAACCAGGGGAGGCAATCAGCCCCAGCATTTT.

The gene calls are TRBV30 and TRBJ2-5; 8 nucleotides line up with TRBD2. CDR1 GTSNPN and CDR2 SVGIG come from the germline V gene (reference sequence). This CDR3 is 16 amino acids long. Trimming took 4 bases from V and 5 from J; bases not matched to a gene: 15. This chain's CDR3 is CAWTHSGGGLRETQYF. As DNA, the CDR3 is TGTGCCTGGACTCACTCGGGGGGGGGCCTAAGGGAGACCCAGTACTTC.

The chain carries TRBV7-2 and TRBJ2-3; the D is unclear. The germline V and J ends were trimmed by 3 bases and 6 bases, with 13 bases remaining between them. Germline CDR1 is SGHTA and CDR2 is FQGNSA. The CDR3 has 14 residues. The CDR3 nucleotides read TGTGCCAGCAGCTTGGACCTAGGTATGGATACGCAGTATTTT. Residues: CASSLDLGMDTQYF.

The J gene is TRBJ2-3, the V gene TRBV19; TRBD1 aligns across 10 bases. V trimming: 7 bases; J trimming: 4 bases; junction bases outside the gene matches: 11. CDR3 length equals 16 residues. Germline CDR1 and CDR2: LNHDA and SQIVND (reference sequence). The CDR3 nucleotides are TGTGCCAGTACCGCCAACGGACAGGGGGAGGCAGATACGCAGTATTTT. This sequence encodes CASTANGQGEADTQYF. Combining the CDR3 with reference TRBV19 and TRBJ2-3 gives the whole variable domain DGGITQSPKYLFRKEGQNVTLSCEQNLNHDAMYWYRQDPGQGLRLIYYSQIVNDFQKGDIAEGYSVSREKKESFPLTVTSAQKNPTAFYLCASTANGQGEADTQYFGPGTRLTVL.

V and J are TRBV4-1 and TRBJ2-5, with 10 bases that match TRBD2. J gave up 0 bases and V 1 base, and 5 bases lay outside the gene matches. This CDR3 is built from 17 residues. The germline CDR1 and CDR2 sequences are MGHRA and YSYEKL. CDR3 bases: TGCGCCAGCAGCCAAGGGGCTAGCGGGGGACACCAAGAGACCCAGTACTTC. It encodes CASSQGASGGHQETQYF.

The rearrangement links TRBV29-1 to TRBJ2-5, with D tentatively TRBD2 (5 bases). Per the germline V gene, CDR1 is SQVTM and CDR2 is ANQGSEA. The CDR3 is 14 amino acids. The V gene lost 5 bases and the J gene lost 5 bases, with 18 bases spanning the gap. CDR3 sequence: CSVSSRDSGETQYF. DNA for the CDR3: TGCAGCGTTTCTAGCCGGGATTCCGGGGAGACCCAGTACTTC. The full variable domain, in which reference TRBV29-1 and TRBJ2-5 provide the parts outside the CDR3, is SAVISQKPSRDICQRGTSLTIQCQVDSQVTMMFWYRQQPGQSLTLIATANQGSEATYESGFVIDKFPISRPNLTFSTLTVSNMSPEDSSIYLCSVSSRDSGETQYFGPGTRLLVL.

This clone was seen more than once but under ten times. The chain combines TRBV4-2 with TRBJ1-2; 7 positions match TRBD1. The V gene's germline CDR1 is LGHNA and CDR2 YNFKEQ. The CDR3 runs 13 residues. V shed 0 bases and J 7 bases; nucleotides not matched to a gene: 2. The CDR3 coding sequence is TGTGCCAGCAGCCAAGAGGCAGGGGGTGGCTACACCTTC. Amino acid sequence: CASSQEAGGGYTF.

The rearrangement links TRBV4-2 to TRBJ2-3; 8 bases map to TRBD2. The CDR3 consists of 17 residues. Germline V gene data show CDR1 as LGHNA and CDR2 as YNFKEQ. Trimming cost V 1 base and J 0 bases; bases outside gene matches: 6. The CDR3 DNA reads as TGTGCCAGCAGCCAAGGGTCAGCGGGGGCTAGCACAGATACGCAGTATTTT. As protein: CASSQGSAGASTDTQYF.

This clone showed up just once. The rearrangement links TRBV28 to TRBJ1-2, with 8 nucleotides matching TRBD1. V gave up 2 bases and J gave up 5 bases; unmatched junction bases: 13. CDR3 length: 17 amino acids. From germline, CDR1 is MDHEN and CDR2 SYDVKM. This CDR3 reads CASSLGDSQGAQYGYTF. The CDR3 nucleotides read TGTGCCAGCAGTTTAGGGGACAGTCAGGGGGCGCAATATGGCTACACCTTC.

The V call is TRBV4-2, the J call TRBJ2-7, with D possibly being TRBD1 (5 bases). The CDR3 length is 15 residues. Trimming took 0 bases from V and 3 from J, leaving 12 bases between them. Per germline, CDR1 LGHNA and CDR2 YNFKEQ. CDR3 sequence reads: CASSQDMGPNYEQYF. CDR3 sequence (DNA): TGTGCCAGCAGCCAAGATATGGGGCCCAACTACGAGCAGTACTTC.

The V and J genes are TRBV11-2 and TRBJ2-2, with unresolved D. CDR1 is SGHAT, CDR2 FQNNGV, per germline. The V end was cut by 3 bases, the J end by 3 bases, with 8 bases between. The CDR3 runs 14 residues. CDR3 in DNA: TGTGCCAGCAGCTTCGAAGGGCACACCGGGGAGCTGTTTTTT. This codes for CASSFEGHTGELFF.

The chain links TRBV28 to TRBJ2-1; D is unclear. CDR3 size: 15 residues. CDR1 is MDHEN and CDR2 is SYDVKM in the germline V gene. Trimming removed 5 bases from V and 4 bases from J, with 15 bases in between. CDR3 sequence reads: CASSLTSEPYNEQFF. CDR3 DNA: TGTGCCAGCAGTCTAACCTCGGAACCTTACAATGAGCAGTTCTTC.

This chain connects TRBV5-1 to TRBJ1-3; tentatively, D is TRBD1 (5 bases). CDR3 length equals 14 residues. CDR1 and CDR2 from the germline V gene are SGHRS and YFSETQ. V lost 0 bases to trimming and J lost 3 bases, with 7 bases between them. In DNA, the CDR3 is TGCGCCAGCAGCTTGGCAGGGTATGGAAACACCATATATTTT. It yields the protein CASSLAGYGNTIYF.

This chain uses TRBV11-2 with TRBJ2-7, with TRBD2 matching over 7 bases. Germline CDR1 and CDR2: SGHAT and FQNNGV. The CDR3 runs 15 residues. With 1 base clipped from V and 3 bases from J, the junction kept 6 bases outside the gene matches. The CDR3 nucleotides are TGTGCCAGCAGCTTAGCTCGTGGGGACTACTACGAGCAGTACTTC. Encoded protein: CASSLARGDYYEQYF.